A selection of T cell receptor beta chains follows, all from one sample in a study of control samples from healthy donors and cancer patients. Here immunoSEQ multiplex PCR was the method, and the copy in TCRdb shows in-frame clones only, minus some. Among around 150,000 clones listed, approximately 96% were seen once. Sequenced input: blood. Receptors originate from a young woman in good health. CDR3s leave out the opening cysteine and the closing phenylalanine or tryptophan. The listing skips clone size in some rows; elsewhere it reads once, few, many or a size class.

ASSRGTGRVTEAF	TRBV19	13	NA
AWSVRRGEGPQH	TRBV30	12	NA
ASSDRSMGLNSPLH	TRBV2	14	NA
ASSQPPGQGDSPLH	TRBV27	14	NA
ASSVTRGQETQY	TRBV6-5	12	once
ASSERLRPYEQY	TRBV6-1	12	NA
ASSFGGVGTEAF	TRBV28	12	NA
ASSPGLLSDTQY	TRBV5-1	12	once
ASKGQLQETQY	TRBV28	11	NA
ASKVAGGNTGELF	TRBV5-1	13	NA
ASSQGGGIGGGTEAF	TRBV4-2	15	NA
ASSSGTGGFNEQF	TRBV5-1	13	NA
ASSFGTGGLF	TRBV28	10	NA
ASSLRQVSTDTQY	TRBV28	13	NA
ATSRGGNYGYT	TRBV15	11	NA
ASSEGQGNGAIYGYT	TRBV5-1	15	NA
ASSPQRGSLADTGELF	TRBV4-1	16	NA
ASSLPTGDYGYT	TRBV5-1	12	once
ASFSGSSYNEQF	TRBV7-3	12	NA
TSSQVRQANTEAF	TRBV1	13	NA
ASSKEAVNEKLF	TRBV11-2	12	once
ASSQDIGTGSYEQY	TRBV4-1	14	NA
ATSDHRAEKLF	TRBV24-1	11	NA